The source of this T cell receptor beta chain is a study of blood T cell repertoires in COVID-19. V dropped 0 bases and J dropped 0; count of bases not matched to a gene: 2. CDR1 is MRHNA and CDR2 is SNTAGT in the germline V gene. The CDR3 is made up of 16 amino acids. TCRdb's table, derived via immunoSEQ multiplex PCR, lists solely in-frame clones and lacks some. The sample holds 120,000 to 150,000 clones, around 80% seen once. The chain has TRBV6-4 and TRBJ2-3; 8 bases are a match to TRBD2. This receptor was obtained from a human donor in a cohort sampled during active COVID-19. The sequenced material came from peripheral blood. In DNA, the CDR3 is TGTGCCAGCAGTGACTCAAGCGGGGGAAGCACAGATACGCAGTATTTT. Translated, it gives CASSDSSGGSTDTQYF.